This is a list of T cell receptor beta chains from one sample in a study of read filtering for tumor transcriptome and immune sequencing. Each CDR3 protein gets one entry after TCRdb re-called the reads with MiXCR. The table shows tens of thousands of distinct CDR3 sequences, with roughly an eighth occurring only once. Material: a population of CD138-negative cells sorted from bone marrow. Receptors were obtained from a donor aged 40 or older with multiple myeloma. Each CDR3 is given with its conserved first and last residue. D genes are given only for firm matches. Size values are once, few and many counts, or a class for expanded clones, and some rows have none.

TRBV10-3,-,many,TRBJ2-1,TGTGCCATCAGTGGACTAGGGGTTGGGCAGTTCTTC,CAISGLGVGQFF
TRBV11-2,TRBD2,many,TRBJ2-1,TGTGCCAGCAGCTTAGTTTTCAATCCGGGACTAGCGGGAAATGAGCAGTTCTTC,CASSLVFNPGLAGNEQFF
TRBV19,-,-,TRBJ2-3,TGTGCCAGTAGTACAGGACACAACACAGATACGCAGTATTTT,CASSTGHNTDTQYF
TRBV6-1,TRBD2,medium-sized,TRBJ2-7,TGTGCCAGCAGTGCTAGCGGGAACCCCTACGAGCAGTACTTC,CASSASGNPYEQYF
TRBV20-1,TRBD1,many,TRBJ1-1,TGCAGTGCTAGGAGGGGGGACAGGGTACCGAACACTGAAGCTTTCTTT,CSARRGDRVPNTEAFF
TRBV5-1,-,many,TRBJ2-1,TGCGCCAGCAGCTCGGACAGTAATAACTACAATGAGCAGTTCTTC,CASSSDSNNYNEQFF
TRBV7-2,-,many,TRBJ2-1,TGTGCCAGCAGCGCGGCAGGGCCCAGCTCCTACAATGAGCAGTTCTTC,CASSAAGPSSYNEQFF
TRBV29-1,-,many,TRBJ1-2,TGCAGCGTTGAACTCCAGGCTAACTATGGCTACACCTTC,CSVELQANYGYTF
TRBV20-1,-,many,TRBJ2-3,TGCAGTGCTAGAGATAATAGCGTCCTAGATACGCAGTATTTT,CSARDNSVLDTQYF
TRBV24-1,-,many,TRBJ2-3,TGTGCCACCAGTGAAACTTCCCGGGGAGATACGCAGTATTTT,CATSETSRGDTQYF
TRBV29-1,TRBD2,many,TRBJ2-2,TGCAGCGTTGAAGGACTAGCGGGAGCGAACACCGGGGAGCTGTTTTTT,CSVEGLAGANTGELFF
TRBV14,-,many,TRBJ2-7,TGTGCCAGCAGCCAACGTTACGGGAGTCCAACCTACGAGCAGTACTTC,CASSQRYGSPTYEQYF
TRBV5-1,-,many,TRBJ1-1,TGCGCCAGCACCAACCCATCCGCCTCGGTGGGTGAAGCTTTCTTT,CASTNPSASVGEAFF
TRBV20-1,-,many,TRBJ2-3,TGCAGTGCTAGGGGCCCCGCGGATACGCAGTATTTT,CSARGPADTQYF
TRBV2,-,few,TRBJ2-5,TGTGCCAGCAGGGGGGGTTCGGGGAGGGGGGAGACCCAGTACTTC,CASRGGSGRGETQYF
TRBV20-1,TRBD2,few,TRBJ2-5,TGCAGTGCTATAGCGAGGGGCGGGAGAGAGACCCAGTACTTC,CSAIARGGRETQYF
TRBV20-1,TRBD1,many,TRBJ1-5,TGCAGTGCTAAGGGACAGGCGGCTCAGCCCCAGCATTTT,CSAKGQAAQPQHF
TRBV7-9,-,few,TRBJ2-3,TGTGCCAGCCCCAAAGGGGCTAGCGGCACAGATACGCAGTATTTT,CASPKGASGTDTQYF
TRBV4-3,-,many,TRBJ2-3,TGCGCCAGCAGCCAAGATGTTCGGACAGATACGCAGTATTTT,CASSQDVRTDTQYF
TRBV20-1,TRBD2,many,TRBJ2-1,TGCAGTGCTAGAGATCATCAGGCTAGCGGGAGTCCCTACAATGAGCAGTTCTTC,CSARDHQASGSPYNEQFF
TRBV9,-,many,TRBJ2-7,TGTGCCAGCAGCCCTGGACCCTACGAGCAGTACTTC,CASSPGPYEQYF
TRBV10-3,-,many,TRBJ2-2,TGTGCCATCAGTGAGTCTTCGCGGGACGTCGGGGAGCTGTTTTTT,CAISESSRDVGELFF
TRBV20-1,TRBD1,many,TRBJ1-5,TGCAGTGCTAGACGACAGGGCGAGAGTCAGCCCCAGCATTTT,CSARRQGESQPQHF
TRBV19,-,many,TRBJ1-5,TGTGCCAGTAGTATTGGGGGGAATCAGCCCCAGCATTTT,CASSIGGNQPQHF
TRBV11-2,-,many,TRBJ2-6,TGTGCCAGCAGCCCGAAAAGGTCCTTCGTGTTCGGGGCCAACGTCCTGACTTTC,CASSPKRSFVFGANVLTF
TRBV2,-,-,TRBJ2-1,TGTGCCAGCCTAGCCTACAATGAGCAGTTCTTC,CASLAYNEQFF
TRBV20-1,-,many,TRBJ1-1,TGCAGTGCTAGAGATCGGACGGGGACTGAAGCTTTCTTT,CSARDRTGTEAFF
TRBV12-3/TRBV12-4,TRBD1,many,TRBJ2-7,TGTGCCAGCAGTTTAGGTAGGGGGCAAAGCGAGCAGTACTTC,CASSLGRGQSEQYF
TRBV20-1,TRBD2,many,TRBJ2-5,TGCAGTGCTAGTAGAGGGGCCCGGCGGCTAGCGGGAGTTGGGCAAGAGACCCAGTACTTC,CSASRGARRLAGVGQETQYF
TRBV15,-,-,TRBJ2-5,TGTGCCACCAGCAGTCTTCCGGCGGGAAGAGAGACCCAGTACTTC,CATSSLPAGRETQYF
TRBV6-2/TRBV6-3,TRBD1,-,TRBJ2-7,TGTGCCAGCTGGACAGGGGGCTACGAGCAGTACTTC,CASWTGGYEQYF
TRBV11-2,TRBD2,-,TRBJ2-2,TGTGCCAGCAAGCTTAGAATGTCTAGCGGGTTCACCGGGGAGCTGTTTTTT,CASKLRMSSGFTGELFF
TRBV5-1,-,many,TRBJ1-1,TGCGCCAGCAGCGGTGAGGGGGGCGACACTGAAGCTTTCTTT,CASSGEGGDTEAFF
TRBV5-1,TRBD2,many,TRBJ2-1,TGCGCCAGCAGCTCCTCGGAGGGGCTAGCGGGGAACAATGAGCAGTTCTTC,CASSSSEGLAGNNEQFF
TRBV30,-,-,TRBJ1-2,TGCGCCTGGAGTACAGGGACAAAGGGCTACACCTTC,CAWSTGTKGYTF
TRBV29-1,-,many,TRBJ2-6,TGCAGCGTTGAAACGAGGGGGGGAGGGGCCAACGTCCTGACTTTC,CSVETRGGGANVLTF